These T cell receptor beta chains were read from a single sample in a study of graft-versus-host responses after intestinal transplantation. Which antigens these TCRs recognize remains unknown. TCRdb's copy holds only in-frame clones and misses some; the assay was immunoSEQ multiplex PCR. The repertoire holds 90,000 to 95,000 clones, about 93% seen once, with 0.4% to 0.6% in the top ten. The sample here was unstimulated CD8+ T cells sorted from spleen or lymph node cells, taken before intestinal transplant. The receptors stem from a human donor who received an intestinal transplant. Each CDR3 is given with its conserved first and last residue. Each record gives: clone size, V gene, CDR3 length, J gene, D gene, CDR3 protein, CDR3 DNA. A D gene is named only where the DNA matches it firmly. Some rows have no size entry. The others give once, few or many, or a class for an expanded clone.

>NA|TRBV4-1|16|TRBJ1-1|TRBD1
CASSHRSGTGVTEAFF
TGCGCCAGCAGCCATCGATCCGGGACAGGGGTTACTGAAGCTTTCTTT
>once|TRBV5-4|14|TRBJ2-7|TRBD2
CASSLSLAGDKQYF
TGTGCCAGCAGCTTGTCACTAGCGGGAGACAAGCAGTACTTC
>NA|TRBV5-4|13|TRBJ1-5|NA
CASSLGPGAPQHF
TGTGCCAGCAGCTTGGGGCCGGGTGCGCCCCAGCATTTT
>once|TRBV7-8|16|TRBJ2-3|NA
CASSLVGAVHADTQYF
TGTGCCAGCAGCTTAGTGGGGGCGGTCCACGCAGATACGCAGTATTTT
>NA|TRBV7-8|14|TRBJ2-2|NA
CASTQHANTGELFF
TGTGCCAGCACCCAACATGCGAACACCGGGGAGCTGTTTTTT
>once|TRBV6-5|15|TRBJ2-3|NA
CASSYSGGVGDTQYF
TGTGCCAGCAGTTACTCCGGCGGGGTTGGAGATACGCAGTATTTT
>NA|TRBV19|13|TRBJ2-3|NA
CASSIWGADTQYF
TGTGCCAGTAGTATTTGGGGCGCAGATACGCAGTATTTT
>NA|TRBV30|16|TRBJ2-1|NA
CAFNLGAARSYNEQFF
TGTGCCTTCAATCTGGGAGCAGCTCGATCCTACAATGAGCAGTTCTTC
>NA|TRBV9|14|TRBJ2-5|NA
CASSVGAEGETQYF
TGTGCCAGCAGCGTAGGAGCTGAGGGAGAGACCCAGTACTTC
>few|TRBV27|16|TRBJ1-6|NA
CASSLSGAGLGSPLHF
TGTGCCAGCAGTTTATCGGGGGCAGGGTTGGGTTCACCCCTCCACTTT
>NA|TRBV5-6|14|TRBJ1-2|NA
CASSLGRGNYGYTF
TGTGCCAGCAGCTTGGGTAGAGGCAACTATGGCTACACCTTC
>NA|TRBV2|15|TRBJ2-5|TRBD2
CASSYPREGEETQYF
TGTGCCAGCAGTTATCCGCGGGAGGGTGAAGAGACCCAGTACTTC
>once|TRBV6-1|15|TRBJ1-5|NA
CASILSPTGSGPQHF
TGTGCCAGCATCCTATCGCCGACAGGCTCGGGGCCCCAGCATTTT
>NA|TRBV11-2|15|TRBJ2-4|TRBD2
CASSLGGRLGNIQYF
TGTGCCAGCAGTTTGGGAGGGCGGTTGGGAAACATTCAGTACTTC
>NA|TRBV15|15|TRBJ2-3|TRBD2
CATSSLLAGTDTQYF
TGTGCCACCAGCAGCTTGCTAGCGGGAACGGATACGCAGTATTTT
>NA|TRBV6-4|13|TRBJ2-1|NA
CASTLRVVLWCFF
TGTGCCAGCACCCTGAGGGTGGTCCTGTGGTGTTTCTTC
>once|TRBV9|15|TRBJ2-7|TRBD2
CASSVGASGSYEQYF
TGTGCCAGCAGCGTAGGGGCTAGCGGGTCCTACGAGCAGTACTTC
>NA|TRBV19|13|TRBJ1-5|NA
CASSIVLNQPQHF
TGTGCCAGTAGTATAGTTCTCAATCAGCCCCAGCATTTT